These 28 T cell receptor beta chains share one sample of origin, sequenced in a study of T cell repertoires in cytomegalovirus infection. Via MiXCR, TCRdb re-called the reads, giving one row per CDR3 protein. Here the sample spans approximately 190,000 distinct CDR3 sequences, over 25% being singletons. Sequencing was carried out using PBMCs. The origin of the receptors is a human donor in good health (CMV status not recorded). Some clones in this sample may be carry-over from other donors' samples.

This chain joins TRBV5-6 and TRBJ2-1; 8 nucleotides line up with TRBD2. This CDR3 region has 16 residues. The V segment lost 2 bases and the J segment 1 base; nucleotides outside the gene matches: 5. Germline V gene lookup returns CDR1 SGHDT and CDR2 YYEEEE. CDR3 residues: CASSFDSGESYNEQFF. The CDR3 coding sequence is TGTGCCAGCAGCTTTGATAGCGGGGAGTCCTACAATGAGCAGTTCTTC.

The chain uses TRBV10-3 and TRBJ2-5; 11 bases are shared with TRBD2. The CDR3 is made up of 16 amino acids. V trimming: 3 bases; J trimming: 2 bases; junction bases outside the gene matches: 5. CDR1 and CDR2 from the germline V gene are ENHRY and SYGVKD. In nucleotides, the CDR3 is TGTGCCATCAGTGAAGCTAGCGGGGGGACGCAAGAGACCCAGTACTTC. Translating gives CAISEASGGTQETQYF.

The V call is TRBV13, the J call TRBJ1-1; TRBD1 agrees at 7 bases. Trimming at V came to 4 bases and at J to 0 bases, leaving 11 bases not matched to a gene. Germline assignment: CDR1 PRHDT and CDR2 FYEKMQ (reference sequence). The CDR3 has 17 residues. CDR3 protein: CASSSPGTDTMNTEAFF. In DNA, the CDR3 is TGTGCCAGCAGCTCCCCGGGGACAGACACTATGAACACTGAAGCTTTCTTT.

The chain couples TRBV6-1 to TRBJ1-1; D not certain. CDR3 size: 13 residues. CDR1 and CDR2 from the germline V gene are MNHNS and SASEGT. Trimming shortened V by 5 bases and J by 0 bases, and 7 bases separated the two germline ends. CDR3 DNA: TGTGCCAGCAGTTATCAAGTGAACACTGAAGCTTTCTTT. It encodes CASSYQVNTEAFF.

This clonotype was detected a few times. The chain combines TRBV12-3 or TRBV12-4 with TRBJ1-1; the D is unclear. Trimming stripped 1 base from V and 4 bases from J, with 10 bases between. The CDR3 covers 14 residues. This chain's CDR3 is CASSLVTVPTEAFF. The CDR3 nucleotides are TGTGCCAGCAGTTTAGTGACGGTCCCCACTGAAGCTTTCTTT.

The gene calls are TRBV11-2 and TRBJ2-3; 7 bases line up with TRBD2. Trimming at V came to 1 base and at J to 8 bases, leaving 9 bases not matched to a gene. This CDR3 region has 15 residues. Germline loops: CDR1 SGHAT, CDR2 FQNNGV. DNA for the CDR3: TGTGCCAGCAGCTTAGCGGGGGGAACCGAGGTTACGCAGTATTTT. Translated: CASSLAGGTEVTQYF.

This clonotype has at least ten counts. This chain uses TRBV7-2 with TRBJ2-7, with D unclear. In germline, CDR1 is SGHTA, CDR2 FQGNSA. The CDR3 loop spans 13 amino acids. V lost 4 bases, J lost 5 bases, and 12 bases lay in between. CDR3 region: CASSSPQQDEQYF. The CDR3 coding sequence is TGTGCCAGCAGCTCCCCCCAACAAGACGAGCAGTACTTC.

The rearrangement links TRBV7-9 to TRBJ1-1; weak D call: TRBD1 (6 bases). This CDR3 is 16 amino acids long. Per the germline V gene, CDR1 is SEHNR and CDR2 is FQNEAQ (reference sequence). Trimming left V 4 bases short and J 5 bases short, with 20 bases between. CDR3 nucleotide sequence: TGTGCCAGCAGCTCGGGCGAGGGGGGGGTAGGGACTGAAGCTTTCTTT. Translated, it gives CASSSGEGGVGTEAFF. The whole variable domain, filled in from reference TRBV7-9 and TRBJ1-1, reads DTGVSQNPRHKITKRGQNVTFRCDPISEHNRLYWYRQTLGQGPEFLTYFQNEAQLEKSRLLSDRFSAERPKGSFSTLEIQRTEQGDSAMYLCASSSGEGGVGTEAFFGQGTRLTVV.

The rearrangement uses TRBV15 and TRBJ2-2; unclear D gene. The germline V gene has CDR1 LNHNV and CDR2 YYDKDF (reference sequence). V was clipped by 5 bases and J by 0 bases, with 7 bases between them. This CDR3 has 14 amino acids. The CDR3 DNA reads TGTGCCACCAGCGAGAGCACGAACACCGGGGAGCTGTTTTTT. The encoded protein is CATSESTNTGELFF.

This clonotype was counted a few times. The J gene is TRBJ2-1, the V gene TRBV6-5; TRBD1 matches 8 bases. Looked up from germline, CDR1 is MNHEY and CDR2 is SVGAGI. With 6 bases clipped from V and 8 bases from J, the junction kept 9 bases outside the gene matches. CDR3 size: 14 residues. The CDR3 here is CASRNVQGVDEQFF. CDR3 nucleotides: TGTGCCAGCAGGAACGTACAGGGGGTGGATGAGCAGTTCTTC.

The CDR3 protein is CASSRTGISTYEQYF. The CDR3 DNA follows: TGTGCCAGCAGTCGGACAGGTATATCGACCTACGAGCAGTACTTC. This chain links TRBV6-2 or TRBV6-3 with TRBJ2-7; 7 bases are a match to TRBD1. V lost 5 bases and J lost 2; bases outside the gene matches: 9. Germline V gene sequence: CDR1 MNHEY, CDR2 SVGEGT. This CDR3 is built from 15 residues.

This clonotype has a count of ten or more. The gene calls are TRBV7-2 and TRBJ1-1; D gene uncertain. The CDR3 has 13 amino acids. V was cut by 2 bases and J by 11 bases, with 15 bases left in between. The germline gives CDR1 SGHTA, CDR2 FQGNSA. This CDR3 is CASSLRIVADAFF. In DNA form, the CDR3 reads TGTGCCAGCAGCTTAAGGATAGTAGCAGACGCTTTCTTT.

With regard to this clonotype: A read error may account for a junction end that differs from germline. V and J are TRBV4-1 and TRBJ2-4; TRBD2 might be the D (5 bases). CDR3 size: 13 residues. The germline gives CDR1 MGHRA, CDR2 YSYEKL. CDR3 protein: CASRGLAQNIQYF. CDR3 in DNA: TGCGCCAGCAGAGGCCTAGCCCAAAACATTCAGTACTTC.

Comment on this clonotype: One end of the junction varies from germline; a read error may be responsible. This chain joins TRBV12-3 or TRBV12-4 and TRBJ2-1, with 10 bases matching TRBD2. The CDR3 spans 17 residues. CDR3 sequence (DNA): TGTGTCAGCAGTTTAAGGGTTGAGCGGGGGGGCGAGAATGAGCAGTTCTTC. It is translated as CVSSLRVERGGENEQFF.

The chain is built from TRBV6-5 and TRBJ2-3, with 7 bases matching TRBD1. The V gene's germline CDR1 is MNHEY and CDR2 SVGAGI. The CDR3 covers 13 residues. The V gene end was trimmed by 6 bases and the J gene end by 8 bases; junction bases not matched to a gene: 8. The CDR3 bases are TGTGCCAGCAGAATAACAGGGGCCCGTACGCAGTATTTT. It encodes CASRITGARTQYF.

The chain is built from TRBV7-9 and TRBJ2-7; 9 bases are shared with TRBD1. From germline, CDR1 is SEHNR and CDR2 FQNEAQ (reference sequence). V dropped 6 bases and J dropped 3; count of bases not matched to a gene: 9. CDR3 length: 15 residues. The CDR3 region is CASRSSGTGIYEQYF. CDR3 bases: TGTGCCAGCAGGAGCTCCGGGACAGGGATCTACGAGCAGTACTTC.

To note about this clonotype: One junction end disagrees with the germline gene, perhaps due to a read error. The rearrangement links TRBV7-2 to TRBJ1-2, with 9 bases that match TRBD1. Germline V gene data show CDR1 as SGHTA and CDR2 as FQGNSA. The CDR3 is made up of 14 amino acids. This CDR3 reads CASSRDRALYGYNF. CDR3 nucleotide sequence: TGTGCCAGCAGCCGGGACAGGGCCCTCTATGGCTACAACTTC.

The gene calls are TRBV10-3 and TRBJ2-7; no clear D gene. The CDR3 totals 13 residues. The germline V and J ends were trimmed by 6 bases and 3 bases, with 12 bases remaining between them. Germline assignment: CDR1 ENHRY and CDR2 SYGVKD. DNA of the CDR3: TGTGCCATCAGAGAAGGGATAGGCTACGAGCAGTACTTC. This sequence encodes CAIREGIGYEQYF.

This clonotype was found a few times. This chain joins TRBV18 and TRBJ2-1; perhaps TRBD2 as D (6 bases). Germline V lookup: CDR1 KGHSH, CDR2 LQKENI. Between the trimmed V and J ends, which lost 1 base and 0 bases, there was a span of 10 bases. The CDR3 is 16 residues long. The CDR3 DNA is TGTGCCAGCTCACCACTATCGGGGGACTCCTACAATGAGCAGTTCTTC. Protein product: CASSPLSGDSYNEQFF.

At least ten counts were recorded for this clonotype. The genes are TRBV7-2 and TRBJ1-5; D might be TRBD1 (5 bases). This CDR3 is 15 amino acids long. Germline V lookup: CDR1 SGHTA, CDR2 FQGNSA. V was shortened by 5 bases and J by 5 bases, with 16 bases between the two germline ends. The CDR3 nucleotides read TGTGCCAGCAGCCGTGACACGTCAGGGTATCAGCCCCAGCATTTT. It is translated as CASSRDTSGYQPQHF.

This clonotype was picked up a small number of times. The V gene is TRBV12-3 or TRBV12-4, the J gene TRBJ1-2, with a weak D call TRBD1 (6 bases). The CDR3 has 12 residues. Trimming took off 7 bases at V and 6 bases at J, with 12 bases between the two ends. The CDR3 protein is CASTEGGDGYTF. The CDR3 nucleotides are TGTGCCAGCACCGAAGGGGGAGATGGCTACACCTTC.

This chain joins TRBV20-1 and TRBJ2-1; maybe TRBD2 (7 bases). This CDR3 has 15 residues. The germline CDR1 and CDR2 sequences are DFQATT and SNEGSKA (reference sequence). V lost 3 bases to trimming and J lost 5 bases, with 17 bases between them. CDR3 sequence reads: CSARNVGGGHNEQFF. As DNA, the CDR3 is TGCAGTGCTAGGAACGTCGGCGGGGGCCACAATGAGCAGTTCTTC.

This chain uses TRBV5-3 with TRBJ1-2, with 11 bases identical to TRBD1. TRBV5-3 belongs to the ORF category, with a function that is uncertain. The CDR3 extends over 16 amino acids. Losses at the gene ends were 8 bases for V and 3 bases for J; bases not matched to a gene: 12. The CDR3 bases are TGTGCCAGCAGCGTTTCCGGGACAGGGGGACACTATGGCTACACCTTC. Translation: CASSVSGTGGHYGYTF.

In the case of this clonotype: A much larger clone is a single base away; this may be a read error. The chain recombines TRBV7-2 with TRBJ1-3; TRBD1 is a possible D gene (5 bases). Germline values: CDR1 SGHTA, CDR2 FQGNSA. The CDR3 extends over 16 amino acids. The CDR3 is CASTLGTPVAGNTIYF. The CDR3 DNA reads as TGTGCCAGCACCTTAGGGACCCCGGTGGCCGGAAACACCATATATTTT.

As concerns this clonotype: The junction and the germline gene differ at one end; a read error may be behind it. The chain has TRBV12-3 or TRBV12-4 and TRBJ2-7; a weak D match, TRBD2 (6 bases). The CDR3 length is 14 residues. For the CDR3, the DNA is TGTACCAGCAGTTTGAGGCGGGGCAGCTACGAGCAGTACTTC. Translation: CTSSLRRGSYEQYF.

The V and J genes are TRBV6-6 and TRBJ2-7; D ambiguous. Trimming left V 7 bases short and J 6 bases short, with 16 bases between. CDR3 length: 13 amino acids. Germline V gene lookup returns CDR1 MNHNY and CDR2 SVGAGI (reference sequence). CDR3 sequence reads: CASTMTWVVEQYF. The CDR3 DNA sequence: TGTGCCAGCACTATGACATGGGTGGTCGAGCAGTACTTC.

The chain links TRBV25-1 to TRBJ2-1; D may match TRBD1 or TRBD2 (5 bases each). The CDR3 consists of 13 residues. From germline, CDR1 is MGHDK and CDR2 SYGVNS. V lost 7 bases, J lost 8 bases, and 15 bases lay in between. Here the CDR3 reads CASTRASRDEQFF. CDR3 nucleotides: TGTGCCAGCACTCGGGCTAGCAGGGATGAGCAGTTCTTC. The whole variable domain, filled in from reference TRBV25-1 and TRBJ2-1, reads EADIYQTPRYLVIGTGKKITLECSQTMGHDKMYWYQQDPGMELHLIHYSYGVNSTEKGDLSSESTVSRIRTEHFPLTLESARPSHTSQYLCASTRASRDEQFFGPGTRLTVL.

The V call is TRBV29-1, the J call TRBJ1-2; no reliable D call. Germline-derived CDR1 and CDR2 are SQVTM and ANQGSEA. V lost 3 bases to trimming and J lost 2 bases, with 10 bases between them. The CDR3 is 13 amino acids. The CDR3 spells CSVEGRSNYGYTF. The CDR3 bases are TGCAGCGTTGAGGGCAGGTCGAACTATGGCTACACCTTC. Based on the CDR3 plus reference TRBV29-1 and TRBJ1-2, the full variable domain is SAVISQKPSRDICQRGTSLTIQCQVDSQVTMMFWYRQQPGQSLTLIATANQGSEATYESGFVIDKFPISRPNLTFSTLTVSNMSPEDSSIYLCSVEGRSNYGYTFGSGTRLTVV.